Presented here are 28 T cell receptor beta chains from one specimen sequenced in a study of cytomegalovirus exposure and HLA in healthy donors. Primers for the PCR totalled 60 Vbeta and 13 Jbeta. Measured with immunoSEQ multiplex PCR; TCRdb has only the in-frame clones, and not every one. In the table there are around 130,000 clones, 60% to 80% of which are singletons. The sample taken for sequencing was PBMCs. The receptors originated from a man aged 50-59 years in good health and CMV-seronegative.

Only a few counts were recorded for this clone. The CDR3 here is CASSPRDLPRNTGELFF. The CDR3 DNA reads TGTGCCAGCAGTCCCAGGGACTTGCCGAGGAACACCGGGGAGCTGTTTTTT. The rearrangement uses TRBV28 and TRBJ2-2; D may be TRBD2 (6 bases). With 5 bases removed from V and 1 base from J, the gap between germline ends came to 17 bases. The CDR3 consists of 17 residues. The V gene's germline CDR1 is MDHEN and CDR2 SYDVKM.

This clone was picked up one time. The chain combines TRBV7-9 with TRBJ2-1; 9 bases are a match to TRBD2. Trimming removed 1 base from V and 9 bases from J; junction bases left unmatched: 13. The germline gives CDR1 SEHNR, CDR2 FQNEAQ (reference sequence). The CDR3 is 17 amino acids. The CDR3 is CASSLVGSGSFRREQFF. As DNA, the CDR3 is TGTGCCAGCAGCTTAGTCGGTAGCGGGAGTTTTCGGCGTGAGCAGTTCTTC.

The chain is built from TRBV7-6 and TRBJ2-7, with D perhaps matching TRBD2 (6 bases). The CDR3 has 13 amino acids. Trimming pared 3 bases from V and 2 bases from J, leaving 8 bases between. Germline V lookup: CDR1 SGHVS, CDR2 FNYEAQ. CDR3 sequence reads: CASSFGGAYEQYF. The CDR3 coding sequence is TGTGCCAGCAGCTTCGGGGGAGCCTACGAGCAGTACTTC.

The CDR3 loop reads CSVEARGMNTEAFF. CDR3 DNA: TGCAGCGTTGAGGCCAGGGGAATGAACACTGAAGCTTTCTTT. The rearrangement links TRBV29-1 to TRBJ1-1; a weak D match, TRBD1 (6 bases). CDR1 and CDR2 (germline): SQVTM, ANQGSEA. The length of the CDR3 is 14 residues. Trimming pared 3 bases from V and 0 bases from J, leaving 11 bases between.

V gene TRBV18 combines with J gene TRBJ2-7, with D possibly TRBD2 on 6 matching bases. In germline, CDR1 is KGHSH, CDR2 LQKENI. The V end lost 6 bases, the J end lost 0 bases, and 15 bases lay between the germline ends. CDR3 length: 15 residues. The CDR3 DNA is TGTGCCAGCTCTCCGGGGGACTGGAGCTCCTACGAGCAGTACTTC. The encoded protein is CASSPGDWSSYEQYF.

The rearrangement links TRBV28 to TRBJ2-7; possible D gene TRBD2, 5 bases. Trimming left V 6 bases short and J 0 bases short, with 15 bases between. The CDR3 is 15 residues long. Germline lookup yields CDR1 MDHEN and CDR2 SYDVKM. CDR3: CASSPSRGYSYEQYF. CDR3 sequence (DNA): TGTGCCAGCAGCCCGAGCCGGGGTTACTCCTACGAGCAGTACTTC.

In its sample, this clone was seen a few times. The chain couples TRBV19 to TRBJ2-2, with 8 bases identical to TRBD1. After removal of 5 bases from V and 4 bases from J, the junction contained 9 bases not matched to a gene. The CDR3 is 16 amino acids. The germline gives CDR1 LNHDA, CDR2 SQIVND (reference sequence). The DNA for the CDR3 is TGTGCCAGTAGTTCCAGACAGGGGACCTTCACCGGGGAGCTGTTTTTT. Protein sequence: CASSSRQGTFTGELFF.

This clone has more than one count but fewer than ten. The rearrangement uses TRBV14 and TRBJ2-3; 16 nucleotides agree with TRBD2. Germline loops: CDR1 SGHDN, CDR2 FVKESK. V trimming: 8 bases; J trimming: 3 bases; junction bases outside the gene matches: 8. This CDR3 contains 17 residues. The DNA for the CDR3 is TGTGCCAGCGTGGGACTAGCGGGAGGGCCAGGGACAGATACGCAGTATTTT. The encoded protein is CASVGLAGGPGTDTQYF. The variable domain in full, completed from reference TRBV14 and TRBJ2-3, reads EAGVTQFPSHSVIEKGQTVTLRCDPISGHDNLYWYRRVMGKEIKFLLHFVKESKQDESGMPNNRFLAERTGGTYSTLKVQPAELEDSGVYFCASVGLAGGPGTDTQYFGPGTRLTVL.

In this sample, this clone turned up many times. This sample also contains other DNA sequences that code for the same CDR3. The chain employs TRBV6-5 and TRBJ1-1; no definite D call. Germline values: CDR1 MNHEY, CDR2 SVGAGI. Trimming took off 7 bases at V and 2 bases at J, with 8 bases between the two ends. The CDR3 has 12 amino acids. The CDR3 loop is CASMRGNTEAFF. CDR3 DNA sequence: TGTGCCAGCATGCGAGGAAACACTGAAGCTTTCTTT.

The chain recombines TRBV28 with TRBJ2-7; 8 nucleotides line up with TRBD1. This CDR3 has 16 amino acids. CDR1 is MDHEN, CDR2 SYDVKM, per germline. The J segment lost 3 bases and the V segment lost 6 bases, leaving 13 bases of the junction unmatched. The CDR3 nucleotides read TGTGCCAGCAGCCCACCCTCGACAGGGGCGAGCTACGAGCAGTACTTC. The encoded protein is CASSPPSTGASYEQYF. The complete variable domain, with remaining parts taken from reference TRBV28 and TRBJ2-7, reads DVKVTQSSRYLVKRTGEKVFLECVQDMDHENMFWYRQDPGLGLRLIYFSYDVKMKEKGDIPEGYSVSREKKERFSLILESASTNQTSMYLCASSPPSTGASYEQYFGPGTRLTVT.

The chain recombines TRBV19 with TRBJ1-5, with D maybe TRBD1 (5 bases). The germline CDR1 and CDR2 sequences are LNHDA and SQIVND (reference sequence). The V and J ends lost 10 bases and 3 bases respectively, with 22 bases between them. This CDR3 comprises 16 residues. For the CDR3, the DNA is TGTGCCACCGCCTTAGGGGCGAATTTATTCAATCAGCCCCAGCATTTT. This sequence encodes CATALGANLFNQPQHF. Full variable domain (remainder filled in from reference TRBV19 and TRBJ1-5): DGGITQSPKYLFRKEGQNVTLSCEQNLNHDAMYWYRQDPGQGLRLIYYSQIVNDFQKGDIAEGYSVSREKKESFPLTVTSAQKNPTAFYLCATALGANLFNQPQHFGDGTRLSIL.

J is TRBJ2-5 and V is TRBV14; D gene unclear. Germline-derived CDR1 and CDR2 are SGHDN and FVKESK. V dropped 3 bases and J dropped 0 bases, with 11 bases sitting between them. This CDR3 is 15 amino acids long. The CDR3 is CASSHRSYHQETQYF. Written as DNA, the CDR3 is TGTGCCAGCAGCCACCGTAGCTACCACCAAGAGACCCAGTACTTC.

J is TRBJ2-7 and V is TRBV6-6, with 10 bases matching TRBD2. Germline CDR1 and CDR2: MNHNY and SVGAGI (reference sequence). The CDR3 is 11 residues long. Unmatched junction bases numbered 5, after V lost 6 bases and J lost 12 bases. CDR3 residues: CASSRTSGTYF. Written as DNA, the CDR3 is TGTGCCAGCAGCCGGACTAGCGGAACGTACTTC.

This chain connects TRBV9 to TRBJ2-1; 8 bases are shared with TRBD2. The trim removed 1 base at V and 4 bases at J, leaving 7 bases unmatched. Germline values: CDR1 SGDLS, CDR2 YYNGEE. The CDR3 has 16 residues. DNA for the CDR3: TGTGCCAGCAGCGTAAGAACGGGAGGGCCTTACAATGAGCAGTTCTTC. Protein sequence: CASSVRTGGPYNEQFF.

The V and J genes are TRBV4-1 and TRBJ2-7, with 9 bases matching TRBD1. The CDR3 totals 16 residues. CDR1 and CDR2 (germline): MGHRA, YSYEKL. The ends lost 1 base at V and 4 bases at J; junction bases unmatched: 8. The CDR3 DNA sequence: TGCGCCAGCAGCCAAGTTCCGGCAGGACAGGGGTACGAGCAGTACTTC. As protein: CASSQVPAGQGYEQYF.

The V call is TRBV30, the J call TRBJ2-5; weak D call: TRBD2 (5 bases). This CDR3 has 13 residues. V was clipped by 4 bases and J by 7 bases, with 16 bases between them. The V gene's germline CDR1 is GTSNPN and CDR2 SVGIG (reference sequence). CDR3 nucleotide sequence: TGTGCCTGGACCCCCAGCGGTGTAAGGACCCAGTACTTC. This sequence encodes CAWTPSGVRTQYF.

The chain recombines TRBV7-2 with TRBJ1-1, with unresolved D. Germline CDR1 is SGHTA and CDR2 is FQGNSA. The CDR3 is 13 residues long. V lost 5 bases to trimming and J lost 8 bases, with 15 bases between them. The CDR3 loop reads CASSPFDGGEAFF. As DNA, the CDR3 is TGTGCCAGCAGCCCCTTTGACGGCGGAGAAGCTTTCTTT. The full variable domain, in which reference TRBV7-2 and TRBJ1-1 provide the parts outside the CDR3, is GAGVSQSPSNKVTEKGKDVELRCDPISGHTALYWYRQSLGQGLEFLIYFQGNSAPDKSGLPSDRFSAERTGGSVSTLTIQRTQQEDSAVYLCASSPFDGGEAFFGQGTRLTVV.

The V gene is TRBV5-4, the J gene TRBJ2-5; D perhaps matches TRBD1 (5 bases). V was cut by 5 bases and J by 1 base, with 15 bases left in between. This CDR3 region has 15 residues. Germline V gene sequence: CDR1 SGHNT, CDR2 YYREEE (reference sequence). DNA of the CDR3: TGTGCCAGCAGTCATCGACAGATCCTCCAAGAGACCCAGTACTTC. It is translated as CASSHRQILQETQYF.

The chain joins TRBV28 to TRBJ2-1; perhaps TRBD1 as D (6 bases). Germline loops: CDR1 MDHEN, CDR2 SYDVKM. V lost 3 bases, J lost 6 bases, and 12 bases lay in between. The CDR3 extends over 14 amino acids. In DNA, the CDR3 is TGTGCCAGCAGTTTGCCCGGGACACCCAATGAGCAGTTCTTC. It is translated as CASSLPGTPNEQFF.

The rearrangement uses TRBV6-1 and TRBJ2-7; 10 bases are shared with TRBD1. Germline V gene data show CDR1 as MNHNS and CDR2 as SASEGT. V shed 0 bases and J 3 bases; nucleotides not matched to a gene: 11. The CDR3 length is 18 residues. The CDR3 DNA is TGTGCCAGCAGTGAAGCGACAGGGGGCGAAGGGTCGTACTACGAGCAGTACTTC. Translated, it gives CASSEATGGEGSYYEQYF.

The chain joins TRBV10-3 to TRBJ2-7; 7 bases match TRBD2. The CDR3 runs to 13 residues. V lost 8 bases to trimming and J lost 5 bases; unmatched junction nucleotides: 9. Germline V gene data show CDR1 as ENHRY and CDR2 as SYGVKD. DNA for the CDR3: TGTGCCATCTCTGCGGGAGAAGGGGACGAGCAGTACTTC. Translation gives CAISAGEGDEQYF.

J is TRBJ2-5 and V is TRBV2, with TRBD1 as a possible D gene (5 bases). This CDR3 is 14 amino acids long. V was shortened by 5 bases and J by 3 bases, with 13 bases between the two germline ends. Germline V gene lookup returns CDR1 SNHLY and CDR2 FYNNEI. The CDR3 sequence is CASSWGNGKETQYF. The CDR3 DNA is TGTGCCAGCAGTTGGGGCAACGGTAAAGAGACCCAGTACTTC.

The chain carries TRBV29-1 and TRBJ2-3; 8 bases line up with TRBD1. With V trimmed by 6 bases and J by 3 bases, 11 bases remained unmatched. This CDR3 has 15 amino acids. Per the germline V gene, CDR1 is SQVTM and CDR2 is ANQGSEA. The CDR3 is CSVSGTGFGTDTQYF. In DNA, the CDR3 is TGCAGCGTCTCCGGGACAGGATTCGGTACAGATACGCAGTATTTT.

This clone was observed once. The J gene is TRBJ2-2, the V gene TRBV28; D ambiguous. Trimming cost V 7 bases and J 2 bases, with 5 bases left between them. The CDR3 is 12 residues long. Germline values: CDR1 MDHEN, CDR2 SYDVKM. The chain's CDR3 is CASTVNTGELFF. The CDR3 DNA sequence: TGTGCCAGCACTGTTAACACCGGGGAGCTGTTTTTT.

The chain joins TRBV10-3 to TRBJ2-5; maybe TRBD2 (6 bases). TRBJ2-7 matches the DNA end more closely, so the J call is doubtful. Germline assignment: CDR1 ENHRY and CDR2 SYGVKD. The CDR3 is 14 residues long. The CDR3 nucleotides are TGTGCCATCAGTGAGTGGGGGGACGCGTACGAGCAGTACTTC. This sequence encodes CAISEWGDAYEQYF.

The CDR3 loop reads CASSSSPGMTGPYTGELFF. CDR3 bases: TGTGCCAGCAGTTCGTCCCCCGGGATGACGGGCCCTTACACCGGGGAGCTGTTTTTT. The gene calls are TRBV28 and TRBJ2-2; TRBD2 might be the D (5 bases). Germline-derived CDR1 and CDR2 are MDHEN and SYDVKM. The CDR3 contains 19 residues. V was cut by 4 bases and J by 3 bases, with 24 bases left in between.

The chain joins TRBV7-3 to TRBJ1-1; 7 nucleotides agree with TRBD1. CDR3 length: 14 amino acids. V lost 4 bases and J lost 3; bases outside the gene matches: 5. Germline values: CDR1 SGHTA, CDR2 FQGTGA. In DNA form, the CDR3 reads TGTGCCAGCAGCTACAGGGGTTGGGACACTGAAGCTTTCTTT. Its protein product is CASSYRGWDTEAFF.

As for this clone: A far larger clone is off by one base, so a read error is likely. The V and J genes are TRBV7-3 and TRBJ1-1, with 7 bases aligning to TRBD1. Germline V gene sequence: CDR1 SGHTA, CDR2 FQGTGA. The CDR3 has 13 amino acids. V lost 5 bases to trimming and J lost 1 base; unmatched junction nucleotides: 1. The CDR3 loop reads CASSRTGNTEAFF. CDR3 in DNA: TGTGCCAGCAGCAGGACAGGGAACACTGAAGCTTTCTTT.